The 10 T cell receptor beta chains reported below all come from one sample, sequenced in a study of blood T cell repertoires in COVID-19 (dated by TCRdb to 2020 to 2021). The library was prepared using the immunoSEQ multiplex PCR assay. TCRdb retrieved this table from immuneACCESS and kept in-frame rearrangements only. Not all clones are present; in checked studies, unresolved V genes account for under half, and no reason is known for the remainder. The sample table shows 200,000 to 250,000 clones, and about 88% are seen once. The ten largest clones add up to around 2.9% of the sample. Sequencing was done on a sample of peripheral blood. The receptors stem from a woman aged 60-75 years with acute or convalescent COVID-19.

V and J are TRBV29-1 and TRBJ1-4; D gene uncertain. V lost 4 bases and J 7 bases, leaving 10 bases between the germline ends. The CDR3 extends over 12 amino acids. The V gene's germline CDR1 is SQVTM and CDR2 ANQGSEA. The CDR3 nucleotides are TGCAGCGTTGGTCACACCTTTGAAAAACTGTTTTTT. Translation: CSVGHTFEKLFF.

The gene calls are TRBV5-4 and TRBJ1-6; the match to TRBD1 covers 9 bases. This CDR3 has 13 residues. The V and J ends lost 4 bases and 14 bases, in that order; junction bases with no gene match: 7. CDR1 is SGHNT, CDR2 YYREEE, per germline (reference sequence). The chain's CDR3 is CASSQDRGGTLHF. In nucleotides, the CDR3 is TGTGCCAGCAGCCAGGACAGGGGCGGAACCCTCCACTTT. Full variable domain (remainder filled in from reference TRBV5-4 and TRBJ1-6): ETGVTQSPTHLIKTRGQQVTLRCSSQSGHNTVSWYQQALGQGPQFIFQYYREEENGRGNFPPRFSGLQFPNYSSELNVNALELDDSALYLCASSQDRGGTLHFGNGTRLTVT.

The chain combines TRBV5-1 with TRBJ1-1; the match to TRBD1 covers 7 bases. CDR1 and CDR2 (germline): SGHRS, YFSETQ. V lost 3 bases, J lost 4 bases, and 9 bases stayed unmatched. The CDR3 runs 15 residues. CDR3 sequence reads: CASSYIRGESTEAFF. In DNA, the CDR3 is TGCGCCAGCAGCTATATCAGGGGGGAGAGCACTGAAGCTTTCTTT.

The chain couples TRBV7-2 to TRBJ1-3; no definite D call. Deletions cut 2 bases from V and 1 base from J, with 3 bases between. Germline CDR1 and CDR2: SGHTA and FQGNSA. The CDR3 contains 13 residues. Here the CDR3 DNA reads TGTGCCAGCAGCTTATCGTCTGGAAACACCATATATTTT. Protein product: CASSLSSGNTIYF.

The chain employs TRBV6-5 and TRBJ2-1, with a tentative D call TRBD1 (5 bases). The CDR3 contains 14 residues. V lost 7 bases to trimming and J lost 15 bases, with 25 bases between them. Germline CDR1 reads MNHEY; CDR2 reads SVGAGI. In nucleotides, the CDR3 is TGTGCCAGCATGCCCGAAGGGCGACGCACAGGACCGTTCTTC. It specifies CASMPEGRRTGPFF.

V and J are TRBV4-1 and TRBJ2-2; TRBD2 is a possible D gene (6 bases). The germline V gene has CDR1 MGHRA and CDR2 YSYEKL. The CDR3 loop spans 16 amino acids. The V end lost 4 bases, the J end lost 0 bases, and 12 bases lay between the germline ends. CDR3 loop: CASSRRAGANTGELFF. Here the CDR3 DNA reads TGCGCCAGCAGCCGAAGAGCGGGTGCGAACACCGGGGAGCTGTTTTTT.

The CDR3 DNA reads TGTGCCAGCAGCCCTCCGGGACAGGGGAGAGAGACCCAGTACTTC. Protein: CASSPPGQGRETQYF. This chain joins TRBV7-9 and TRBJ2-5; 10 positions match TRBD1. Germline V CDR1 and CDR2: SEHNR, FQNEAQ (reference sequence). The CDR3 totals 15 residues. The junction had 7 bases not matched to a gene; V was cut back by 5 bases and J by 4 bases.

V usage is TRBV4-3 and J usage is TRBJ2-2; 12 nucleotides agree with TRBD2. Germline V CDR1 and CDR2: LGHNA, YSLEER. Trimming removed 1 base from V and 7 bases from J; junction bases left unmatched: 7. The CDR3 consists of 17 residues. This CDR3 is CASSQGLAGASVGELFF. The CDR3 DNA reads TGCGCCAGCAGCCAAGGACTAGCGGGAGCAAGTGTCGGGGAGCTGTTTTTT.

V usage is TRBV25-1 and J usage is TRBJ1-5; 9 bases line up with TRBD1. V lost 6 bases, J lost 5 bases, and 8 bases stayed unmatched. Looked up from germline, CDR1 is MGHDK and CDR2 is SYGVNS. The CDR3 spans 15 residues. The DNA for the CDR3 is TGTGCCAGCAGGCGGAACGACAGGGGGGATCAGCCCCAGCATTTT. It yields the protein CASRRNDRGDQPQHF. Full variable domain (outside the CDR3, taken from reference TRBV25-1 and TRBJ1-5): EADIYQTPRYLVIGTGKKITLECSQTMGHDKMYWYQQDPGMELHLIHYSYGVNSTEKGDLSSESTVSRIRTEHFPLTLESARPSHTSQYLCASRRNDRGDQPQHFGDGTRLSIL.

The CDR3 DNA is TGTGCCAGCACCCGGGGGTCTAGCGGGAACAATGAGCAGTTCTTC. Protein sequence: CASTRGSSGNNEQFF. V gene TRBV9 combines with J gene TRBJ2-1; 9 bases are shared with TRBD2. The CDR3 extends over 15 amino acids. In germline, CDR1 is SGDLS, CDR2 YYNGEE. V was clipped by 6 bases and J by 5 bases; unmatched bases: 9.